This passage covers 7 T cell receptor beta chains from one sample sequenced in a study of T cell responses to AZD1222 COVID-19 vaccine. Sequencing was performed with immunoSEQ multiplex PCR; in TCRdb, only in-frame clones are kept and a portion is missing. The sample carries over 130,000 clones, roughly 92% recorded once. The sample in question was peripheral blood, obtained 28 days after the second AZD1222 dose. These receptors originate from an adult who received the AZD1222 COVID-19 vaccine.

The chain links TRBV7-9 to TRBJ1-6, with D possibly TRBD1 on 6 matching bases. Trimming stripped 5 bases from V and 6 bases from J, with 14 bases between. CDR3 length: 15 residues. Germline V CDR1 and CDR2: SEHNR, FQNEAQ (reference sequence). The CDR3 region has the DNA TGTGCCAGCAGCCCCGCGGGGGGCCCTAATTCACCCCTCCACTTT. Translated, it gives CASSPAGGPNSPLHF.

The V and J genes are TRBV15 and TRBJ2-2, with 9 bases lining up with TRBD2. The CDR3 is made up of 17 amino acids. CDR1 is LNHNV, CDR2 YYDKDF, per germline (reference sequence). V gave up 3 bases and J gave up 4 bases; unmatched junction bases: 9. In nucleotides, the CDR3 is TGTGCCACCAGCAGCAGAGCGGGAGGCGGTATCACCGGGGAGCTGTTTTTT. Translating it yields CATSSRAGGGITGELFF.

This chain links TRBV27 with TRBJ2-1, with TRBD1 matching over 9 bases. The germline CDR1 and CDR2 sequences are MNHEY and SMNVEV (reference sequence). This CDR3 comprises 14 residues. J gave up 6 bases and V 3 bases, and 3 bases lay outside the gene matches. The CDR3 DNA is TGTGCCAGCAGTTTGAGACAGGGGGGCAATGAGCAGTTCTTC. This gives the protein CASSLRQGGNEQFF.

V and J are TRBV19 and TRBJ1-5, with D unclear. From germline, CDR1 is LNHDA and CDR2 SQIVND (reference sequence). The V gene lost 7 bases and the J gene lost 2 bases, with 15 bases spanning the gap. The CDR3 runs to 15 residues. The CDR3 DNA reads TGTGCCAGTACCCTTTGGGCGAGGGGCAATCAGCCCCAGCATTTT. Encoded protein: CASTLWARGNQPQHF.

This chain links TRBV28 with TRBJ1-2; possibly TRBD1 for D (5 bases). The CDR3 is made up of 14 amino acids. V was pared by 5 bases and J by 6 bases, with 16 bases between. CDR1 is MDHEN, CDR2 SYDVKM, per germline. CDR3 amino acids: CASSKLRDEDGYTF. The CDR3 DNA follows: TGTGCCAGCAGTAAACTCCGGGACGAGGATGGCTACACCTTC.

The V and J genes are TRBV7-9 and TRBJ2-5; 8 nucleotides align to TRBD2. Germline V gene data show CDR1 as SEHNR and CDR2 as FQNEAQ (reference sequence). The CDR3 has 16 amino acids. Germline trimming cut 2 bases from V and 4 bases from J; bases unmatched to any gene: 9. The DNA for the CDR3 is TGTGCCAGCAGCTTAAACCCCAGCGGGAGAGGAGAGACCCAGTACTTC. Translating it yields CASSLNPSGRGETQYF.

The V gene is TRBV29-1, the J gene TRBJ2-3, with D perhaps TRBD2 (5 bases). V was shortened by 7 bases and J by 0 bases, with 11 bases between the two germline ends. Germline lookup yields CDR1 SQVTM and CDR2 ANQGSEA. There are 13 residues in the CDR3. CDR3: CSGGAGSTDTQYF. The CDR3 region has the DNA TGCAGCGGGGGAGCCGGGAGCACAGATACGCAGTATTTT.